Each of the 25 T cell receptor beta chains below was sequenced from the same sample in a study of vaccination and CD4 T cells after COVID-19. Specified treatment: approximately nine-day PBMC culture with coronavirus spike peptide pools or control peptides (ViraFEST assay). Oncomine TCR Beta short-read sequencing was applied to DNA from cultured CD4+ T cells. MiXCR was run by TCRdb on the PCR reads, yielding one entry per CDR3 protein. The sample carries around 20,000 distinct CDR3 sequences, roughly 55% recorded once. Which antigens these TCRs recognize remains unknown. Source: CD4+ T cells from blood, cultured in vitro, taken after SARS-CoV-2 vaccination. The receptors here all came from a human donor who had recovered from COVID-19.

The chain carries TRBV20-1 and TRBJ1-6; D is ambiguous. The CDR3 consists of 15 residues. The germline gives CDR1 DFQATT, CDR2 SNEGSKA (reference sequence). Trimming shortened V by 5 bases and J by 6 bases, and 17 bases separated the two germline ends. In nucleotides, the CDR3 is TGCAGTGCTCGCATAGGGTTCCCTAGTAATTCACCCCTCCACTTT. Translated: CSARIGFPSNSPLHF.

In this sample, this clonotype turned up a few times. V is TRBV5-1 and J is TRBJ1-6; 7 nucleotides align to TRBD1. The V and J ends lost 3 bases and 10 bases, in that order; junction bases with no gene match: 7. The CDR3 covers 14 residues. CDR1 SGHRS and CDR2 YFSETQ come from the germline V gene. CDR3 region: CASSSGQVGSPLHF. As DNA, the CDR3 is TGCGCCAGCAGCTCCGGACAGGTTGGATCACCCCTCCACTTT.

V and J are TRBV6-1 and TRBJ1-2; D uncertain. Trimming pared 1 base from V and 8 bases from J, leaving 14 bases between. The CDR3 contains 14 residues. Germline CDR1 MNHNS, CDR2 SASEGT. This chain's CDR3 is CASSEGDNLRGYTF. The DNA of the CDR3 is TGTGCCAGCAGTGAAGGCGATAATCTAAGGGGCTACACCTTC.

The genes are TRBV30 and TRBJ2-2; D not resolved. The germline V gene has CDR1 GTSNPN and CDR2 SVGIG (reference sequence). The CDR3 contains 13 residues. The V and J ends lost 3 bases and 3 bases respectively, with 8 bases between them. CDR3 amino acids: CAWSPRDTGELFF. CDR3 bases: TGTGCCTGGAGCCCTCGTGACACCGGGGAGCTGTTTTTT.

This sequence joins TRBV14 and TRBJ1-6, with a tentative D call TRBD1 (5 bases). Deletions cut 4 bases from V and 8 bases from J, with 12 bases between. Germline assignment: CDR1 SGHDN and CDR2 FVKESK. The length of the CDR3 is 14 residues. The CDR3 here is CASSLAVGDSPLHF. The CDR3 coding sequence is TGTGCCAGCAGCCTGGCGGTGGGGGATTCACCCCTCCACTTT.

J is TRBJ1-1 and V is TRBV5-1, with D possibly being TRBD1 (5 bases). V lost 4 bases and J 0 bases, leaving 7 bases between the germline ends. The V gene's germline CDR1 is SGHRS and CDR2 YFSETQ. The CDR3 spans 13 residues. The CDR3 DNA is TGCGCCAGCAGCAAACAGGTGAACACTGAAGCTTTCTTT. Amino acids: CASSKQVNTEAFF. Based on the CDR3 plus reference TRBV5-1 and TRBJ1-1, the full variable domain is KAGVTQTPRYLIKTRGQQVTLSCSPISGHRSVSWYQQTPGQGLQFLFEYFSETQRNKGNFPGRFSGRQFSNSRSEMNVSTLELGDSALYLCASSKQVNTEAFFGQGTRLTVV.

Concerning this clonotype: Sequence at one end of the junction differs from germline and may be a read error. The V gene is TRBV30, the J gene TRBJ1-5, with TRBD1 matching 7 bases. The CDR3 loop spans 11 amino acids. Germline CDR1 and CDR2: GTSNPN and SVGIG (reference sequence). The CDR3, as DNA: TGTGCCTGCACGGAAAGGGGACAGCTTTTTTTT. This encodes CACTERGQLFF.

This clonotype was seen a few times. The chain recombines TRBV19 with TRBJ1-6; D gene uncertain. CDR3 length: 20 residues. Deletions cut 3 bases from V and 0 bases from J, with 21 bases between. Germline V gene sequence: CDR1 LNHDA, CDR2 SQIVND (reference sequence). The CDR3 DNA sequence: TGTGCCAGTAGTATCAGGTTGGCGGTTCCATCGAGCTCCTATAATTCACCCCTCCACTTT. Protein product: CASSIRLAVPSSSYNSPLHF.

This clonotype was seen a few times. The rearrangement links TRBV5-6 to TRBJ1-2; 7 bases are shared with TRBD1. Per germline, CDR1 SGHDT and CDR2 YYEEEE. J gave up 5 bases and V 4 bases, and 5 bases lay outside the gene matches. CDR3 length: 13 residues. The DNA for the CDR3 is TGTGCCAGCAGCCGGGACAGCTTATATGGCTACACCTTC. Residues: CASSRDSLYGYTF. Complete variable domain (other parts from reference TRBV5-6 and TRBJ1-2): DAGVTQSPTHLIKTRGQQVTLRCSPKSGHDTVSWYQQALGQGPQFIFQYYEEEERQRGNFPDRFSGHQFPNYSSELNVNALLLGDSALYLCASSRDSLYGYTFGSGTRLTVV.

The V gene is TRBV20-1, the J gene TRBJ2-7; unclear D gene. Germline values: CDR1 DFQATT, CDR2 SNEGSKA (reference sequence). The CDR3 spans 14 residues. V was pared by 5 bases and J by 2 bases, with 16 bases between. CDR3 region: CSARPSLIAYEQYF. Written as DNA, the CDR3 is TGCAGTGCTCGACCCTCGTTAATCGCCTACGAGCAGTACTTC.

The chain links TRBV6-2 or TRBV6-3 to TRBJ1-1; D may be TRBD1 (5 bases). Trimming took 0 bases from V and 11 from J, leaving 19 bases between them. The CDR3 length is 15 residues. Germline CDR1 reads MNHEY; CDR2 reads SVGEGT. The CDR3 here is CASSYSQGGGTRAFF. DNA of the CDR3: TGTGCCAGCAGTTACTCCCAAGGTGGGGGAACAAGGGCTTTCTTT.

This clonotype showed up just a few times. The gene calls are TRBV27 and TRBJ1-5; D is uncertain. V lost 2 bases and J 2 bases, leaving 10 bases between the germline ends. CDR1 is MNHEY and CDR2 is SMNVEV in the germline V gene (reference sequence). This CDR3 is built from 15 residues. In DNA form, the CDR3 reads TGTGCCAGCAGTTTAAGTTGGATTGGCAATCAGCCCCAGCATTTT. Translation gives CASSLSWIGNQPQHF.

This sequence joins TRBV5-6 and TRBJ1-2; D uncertain. Trimming pared 1 base from V and 5 bases from J, leaving 15 bases between. Germline-derived CDR1 and CDR2 are SGHDT and YYEEEE. The CDR3 has 15 amino acids. CDR3 DNA: TGTGCCAGCAGCTTGAACAGATTAAACCTTTATGGCTACACCTTC. Protein product: CASSLNRLNLYGYTF.

This chain uses TRBV10-1 with TRBJ2-2; 8 nucleotides agree with TRBD2. Germline assignment: CDR1 WNHNN and CDR2 SYGVQD (reference sequence). V lost 10 bases to trimming and J lost 0 bases; unmatched junction nucleotides: 4. The CDR3 extends over 14 amino acids. CDR3 region: CATSGLANTGELFF. CDR3 sequence (DNA): TGCGCCACTTCGGGACTAGCGAACACCGGGGAGCTGTTTTTT.

V and J are TRBV20-1 and TRBJ2-7; D possibly corresponds to TRBD1 (7 bases). Trimming left V 3 bases short and J 2 bases short, with 20 bases between. The CDR3 spans 16 residues. Germline assignment: CDR1 DFQATT and CDR2 SNEGSKA (reference sequence). The CDR3, as DNA: TGCAGTGCTAGGGACAGGAGGAACGGCGGGGCCTACGAGCAGTACTTC. Encoded protein: CSARDRRNGGAYEQYF.

The chain couples TRBV6-2 or TRBV6-3 to TRBJ2-7; TRBD1 aligns across 9 bases. The CDR3 is 14 amino acids. The junction had 7 bases not matched to a gene; V was cut back by 6 bases and J by 4 bases. Germline V gene sequence: CDR1 MNHEY, CDR2 SVGEGT. CDR3 coding DNA: TGTGCCAGCAGACAACAGGGGGCTAAATACGAGCAGTACTTC. Its translation: CASRQQGAKYEQYF.

CDR3 loop: CASRRGAGIGYTF. DNA for the CDR3: TGTGCCAGCAGAAGGGGGGCAGGGATTGGCTACACCTTC. J is TRBJ1-2 and V is TRBV12-3 or TRBV12-4, with D possibly matching TRBD1 (6 bases). Trimming pared 6 bases from V and 7 bases from J, leaving 15 bases between. This CDR3 region has 13 residues.

In this sample, this clonotype turned up a few times. The rearrangement uses TRBV27 and TRBJ1-2; D is possibly TRBD1 (6 bases). The CDR3 totals 12 residues. Between the trimmed V and J ends, which lost 6 bases and 2 bases, there was a span of 7 bases. Germline V gives CDR1 MNHEY, CDR2 SMNVEV (reference sequence). Here the CDR3 reads CASRTGNYGYTF. As DNA, the CDR3 is TGTGCCAGCAGGACAGGAAACTATGGCTACACCTTC.

This clonotype was detected only a few times. The chain carries TRBV20-1 and TRBJ1-2; the D is unclear. The germline V and J ends were trimmed by 0 bases and 4 bases, with 15 bases remaining between them. The germline CDR1 and CDR2 sequences are DFQATT and SNEGSKA (reference sequence). This CDR3 spans 15 amino acids. The CDR3 nucleotides are TGCAGTGCTAGAGATGACGGCAGGTCCCCCTATGGCTACACCTTC. Translating it yields CSARDDGRSPYGYTF.

The chain joins TRBV5-6 to TRBJ2-2; unclear D gene. The V gene lost 3 bases and the J gene lost 0 bases, with 6 bases spanning the gap. The CDR3 is 14 residues long. The germline V gene has CDR1 SGHDT and CDR2 YYEEEE. CDR3 DNA: TGTGCCAGCAGCTCCGAGCCGAACACCGGGGAGCTGTTTTTT. Translated, it gives CASSSEPNTGELFF.

The gene calls are TRBV20-1 and TRBJ1-5, with TRBD1 matching 8 bases. The CDR3 loop spans 14 amino acids. V lost 2 bases, J lost 2 bases, and 2 bases stayed unmatched. CDR1 and CDR2 from the germline V gene are DFQATT and SNEGSKA (reference sequence). The CDR3 loop is CSARSGQGNQPQHF. CDR3 coding DNA: TGCAGTGCTAGATCGGGACAGGGCAATCAGCCCCAGCATTTT.

The V gene is TRBV28, the J gene TRBJ2-7; 7 nucleotides agree with TRBD1. The CDR3 totals 12 residues. Per the germline V gene, CDR1 is MDHEN and CDR2 is SYDVKM. V lost 10 bases and J lost 4; bases outside the gene matches: 7. The CDR3 region has the DNA TGTGCCACATGGGACAGAGGATACGAGCAGTACTTC. Protein: CATWDRGYEQYF.

The V and J genes are TRBV7-2 and TRBJ2-5; weak D call: TRBD2 (5 bases). The CDR3 is 14 residues long. The germline gives CDR1 SGHTA, CDR2 FQGNSA. V lost 5 bases, J lost 2 bases, and 12 bases lay in between. CDR3: CASSPRLAQETQYF. The CDR3 nucleotides read TGTGCCAGCAGCCCACGGTTAGCGCAAGAGACCCAGTACTTC.

This clonotype was observed a single time. The CDR3 DNA follows: TGTGCCAGCAGCCTATGGGGTATTGAAGCTTTCTTT. Translated, it gives CASSLWGIEAFF. The gene calls are TRBV7-2 and TRBJ1-1, with D unresolved. Germline CDR1 reads SGHTA; CDR2 reads FQGNSA. Trimming took 5 bases from V and 7 from J, leaving 11 bases between them. This CDR3 comprises 12 residues. Based on the CDR3 plus reference TRBV7-2 and TRBJ1-1, the full variable domain is GAGVSQSPSNKVTEKGKDVELRCDPISGHTALYWYRQSLGQGLEFLIYFQGNSAPDKSGLPSDRFSAERTGGSVSTLTIQRTQQEDSAVYLCASSLWGIEAFFGQGTRLTVV.

This rearrangement joins TRBV15 to TRBJ1-2; 8 bases align to TRBD1. With V trimmed by 3 bases and J by 1 base, 1 base remained unmatched. The germline V gene encodes CDR1 LNHNV and CDR2 YYDKDF (reference sequence). This CDR3 has 14 amino acids. This CDR3 is CATSRDRVNYGYTF. The CDR3 nucleotides read TGTGCCACCAGCAGGGACAGGGTTAACTATGGCTACACCTTC.